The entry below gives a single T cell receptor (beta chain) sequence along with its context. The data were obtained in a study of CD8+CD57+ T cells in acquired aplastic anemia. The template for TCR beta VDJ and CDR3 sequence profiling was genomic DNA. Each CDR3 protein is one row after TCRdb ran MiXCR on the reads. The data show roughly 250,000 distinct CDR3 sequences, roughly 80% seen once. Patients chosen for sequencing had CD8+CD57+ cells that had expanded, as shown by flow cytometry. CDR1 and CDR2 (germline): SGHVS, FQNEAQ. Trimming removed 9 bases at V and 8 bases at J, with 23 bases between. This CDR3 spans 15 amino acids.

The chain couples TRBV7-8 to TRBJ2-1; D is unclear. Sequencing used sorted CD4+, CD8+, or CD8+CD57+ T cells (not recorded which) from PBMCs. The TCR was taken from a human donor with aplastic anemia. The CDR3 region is CASSHTGADHHEQFF. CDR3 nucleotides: TGTGCCAGTAGCCATACTGGCGCGGATCACCATGAGCAGTTCTTC. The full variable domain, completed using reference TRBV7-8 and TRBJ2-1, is GAGVSQSPRYKVAKRGQDVALRCDPISGHVSLFWYQQALGQGPEFLTYFQNEAQLDKSGLPSDRFFAERPEGSVSTLKIQRTQQEDSAVYLCASSHTGADHHEQFFGPGTRLTVL.